Following are 30 T cell receptor beta chains from one sample sequenced in a study of a mutant IDH1 vaccine in newly diagnosed glioma. The time point: baseline, week 1 (first vaccination visit). Noted treatment: pre-vaccination baseline after standard-of-care therapy. Clones were read by immunoSEQ multiplex PCR, and TCRdb kept only the in-frame ones, dropping some. The sample lists 95,000 to 100,000 clones, 70% to 90% occurring once. This material consisted of PBMCs, taken from a glioma patient treated with radiotherapy, temozolomide or both. The receptors were gathered from a woman aged 45-65 years with glioma.

The chain has TRBV7-9 and TRBJ1-1; possible D gene TRBD1, 5 bases. V was trimmed by 2 bases and J by 3 bases, leaving 10 bases between them. The CDR3 covers 14 residues. CDR1 is SEHNR and CDR2 is FQNEAQ in the germline V gene (reference sequence). For the CDR3, the DNA is TGTGCCAGCAGCTTACAGGGTGGATACACTGAAGCTTTCTTT. It is translated as CASSLQGGYTEAFF.

This clone was recorded only once. The chain joins TRBV11-2 to TRBJ2-1, with TRBD2 identical over 7 bases. Unmatched junction bases numbered 6, after V lost 5 bases and J lost 2 bases. This CDR3 comprises 15 residues. Germline-derived CDR1 and CDR2 are SGHAT and FQNNGV. For the CDR3, the DNA is TGTGCCAGCAGCCTAGGGAGGGGAACCTACAATGAGCAGTTCTTC. This codes for CASSLGRGTYNEQFF.

The chain employs TRBV7-2 and TRBJ2-1; 7 bases are shared with TRBD1. Germline-derived CDR1 and CDR2 are SGHTA and FQGNSA. The ends lost 5 bases at V and 5 bases at J; junction bases unmatched: 6. The CDR3 length is 14 residues. The DNA of the CDR3 is TGTGCCAGCAGCCAGACAGGGACCCACAATGAGCAGTTCTTC. Protein sequence: CASSQTGTHNEQFF.

V and J are TRBV6-5 and TRBJ2-3, with D perhaps matching TRBD2 (6 bases). The ends were cut back, 2 bases at V and 5 bases at J, with 14 bases in the middle. The germline V gene has CDR1 MNHEY and CDR2 SVGAGI. The CDR3 length is 15 residues. The CDR3 sequence: CASSYAAREVDTQYF. CDR3 sequence (DNA): TGTGCCAGCAGTTACGCGGCTAGGGAGGTAGATACGCAGTATTTT.

This rearrangement joins TRBV28 to TRBJ2-7, with 8 bases identical to TRBD1. This CDR3 region has 16 residues. The germline CDR1 and CDR2 sequences are MDHEN and SYDVKM. Trimming cost V 3 bases and J 2 bases; bases outside gene matches: 9. The CDR3 sequence is CASSFLYTGGPYEQYF. The CDR3 DNA follows: TGTGCCAGCAGTTTTCTCTACACAGGGGGTCCCTACGAGCAGTACTTC. The whole variable domain, filled in from reference TRBV28 and TRBJ2-7, reads DVKVTQSSRYLVKRTGEKVFLECVQDMDHENMFWYRQDPGLGLRLIYFSYDVKMKEKGDIPEGYSVSREKKERFSLILESASTNQTSMYLCASSFLYTGGPYEQYFGPGTRLTVT.

V gene TRBV5-1 combines with J gene TRBJ2-1, with D hard to call. This CDR3 is built from 14 residues. Deletions cut 5 bases from V and 0 bases from J, with 9 bases between. Looked up from germline, CDR1 is SGHRS and CDR2 is YFSETQ. The CDR3 sequence is CASSELSSYNEQFF. CDR3 in DNA: TGCGCCAGCAGTGAACTAAGCTCCTACAATGAGCAGTTCTTC. Based on the CDR3 plus reference TRBV5-1 and TRBJ2-1, the full variable domain is KAGVTQTPRYLIKTRGQQVTLSCSPISGHRSVSWYQQTPGQGLQFLFEYFSETQRNKGNFPGRFSGRQFSNSRSEMNVSTLELGDSALYLCASSELSSYNEQFFGPGTRLTVL.

The chain couples TRBV5-1 to TRBJ1-4; 7 positions agree with TRBD1. This CDR3 spans 15 amino acids. The V segment lost 2 bases and the J segment 7 bases; nucleotides outside the gene matches: 8. Per the germline V gene, CDR1 is SGHRS and CDR2 is YFSETQ. CDR3 DNA sequence: TGCGCCAGCAGCTTAAGGACAGGAGAGGGTGAAAAACTGTTTTTT. It translates to CASSLRTGEGEKLFF. Full variable domain (rest looked up from reference TRBV5-1 and TRBJ1-4): KAGVTQTPRYLIKTRGQQVTLSCSPISGHRSVSWYQQTPGQGLQFLFEYFSETQRNKGNFPGRFSGRQFSNSRSEMNVSTLELGDSALYLCASSLRTGEGEKLFFGSGTQLSVL.

The chain joins TRBV5-6 to TRBJ2-4, with a tentative D call TRBD2 (6 bases). This CDR3 contains 14 residues. Trimming took off 4 bases at V and 3 bases at J, with 11 bases between the two ends. Germline loops: CDR1 SGHDT, CDR2 YYEEEE. This CDR3 reads CASSPLGGKNIQYF. The CDR3 DNA sequence: TGTGCCAGCAGCCCCCTGGGGGGCAAAAACATTCAGTACTTC.

This clone was seen just once. V is TRBV6-1 and J is TRBJ1-2; 8 bases are a match to TRBD1. V lost 6 bases to trimming and J lost 2 bases; unmatched junction nucleotides: 5. In germline, CDR1 is MNHNS, CDR2 SASEGT. The CDR3 sequence is 14 residues long. This chain's CDR3 is CASRPGTGNYGYTF. The CDR3 DNA follows: TGTGCCAGCAGGCCCGGGACAGGAAACTATGGCTACACCTTC.

Notes on this clone: Germline is not matched at one junction end, which may reflect a read error. The chain recombines TRBV7-7 with TRBJ2-5; possible D gene TRBD1, 6 bases. The CDR3 extends over 13 amino acids. CDR1 and CDR2 (germline): SSHAT, FNYEAQ (reference sequence). In DNA form, the CDR3 reads TGTGCTAGCAGCCGACAGGCCCAAGAGACCCAGTACTTC. As protein: CASSRQAQETQYF.

This clone was detected only once. The J gene is TRBJ2-4, the V gene TRBV18; 7 bases line up with TRBD2. CDR3 length equals 14 residues. Trimming at V came to 1 base and at J to 7 bases, leaving 4 bases not matched to a gene. Per the germline V gene, CDR1 is KGHSH and CDR2 is LQKENI. CDR3 sequence reads: CASSPLGEGNIQYF. The CDR3 DNA follows: TGTGCCAGCTCACCACTGGGGGAGGGGAACATTCAGTACTTC.

The rearrangement links TRBV28 to TRBJ1-3, with unresolved D. The germline V gene has CDR1 MDHEN and CDR2 SYDVKM. Trimming pared 4 bases from V and 0 bases from J, leaving 7 bases between. The CDR3 is made up of 14 amino acids. In DNA form, the CDR3 reads TGTGCCAGCAGTTCCACGCGCTCTGGAAACACCATATATTTT. Amino acid sequence: CASSSTRSGNTIYF.

The chain links TRBV27 to TRBJ1-6; D unresolved. Germline V gene data show CDR1 as MNHEY and CDR2 as SMNVEV (reference sequence). Trimming took off 6 bases at V and 6 bases at J, with 18 bases between the two ends. This CDR3 comprises 16 residues. CDR3 sequence reads: CASSSLPRNLNSPLHF. CDR3 sequence (DNA): TGTGCCAGCAGCTCCCTCCCCAGAAACCTTAATTCACCCCTCCACTTT.

The V and J genes are TRBV5-4 and TRBJ1-2, with D perhaps TRBD1 (5 bases). Trimming pared 1 base from V and 3 bases from J, leaving 10 bases between. The V gene's germline CDR1 is SGHNT and CDR2 YYREEE (reference sequence). This CDR3 has 14 amino acids. CDR3 amino acids: CASSLREGYYGYTF. The CDR3 DNA sequence: TGTGCCAGCAGCTTGCGCGAGGGGTACTATGGCTACACCTTC.

This rearrangement joins TRBV5-6 to TRBJ2-7, with 9 bases aligning to TRBD1. Trimming removed 4 bases from V and 3 bases from J; junction bases left unmatched: 5. This CDR3 region has 14 residues. Looked up from germline, CDR1 is SGHDT and CDR2 is YYEEEE. In DNA, the CDR3 is TGTGCCAGCAGCCCAATGGACAGGGGCTACGAGCAGTACTTC. This gives the protein CASSPMDRGYEQYF.

The rearrangement links TRBV5-1 to TRBJ2-2; 7 bases line up with TRBD1. The CDR3 totals 15 residues. V trimming: 0 bases; J trimming: 5 bases; junction bases outside the gene matches: 4. From germline, CDR1 is SGHRS and CDR2 YFSETQ. The CDR3 loop reads CASSLGTGPTGELFF. The CDR3 coding sequence is TGCGCCAGCAGCTTGGGGACAGGTCCTACCGGGGAGCTGTTTTTT.

The chain employs TRBV27 and TRBJ2-1; tentative D call: TRBD1 (6 bases). Germline CDR1 and CDR2: MNHEY and SMNVEV (reference sequence). CDR3 length: 16 amino acids. V gave up 6 bases and J gave up 1 base, with 16 bases separating them. The CDR3 bases are TGTGCCAGCAGCACAGACGTGGGGGCGTCCTACAATGAGCAGTTCTTC. Translation gives CASSTDVGASYNEQFF.

The chain combines TRBV7-3 with TRBJ2-5, with D perhaps assigned TRBD1 or TRBD2 (5 bases each). This CDR3 is 13 amino acids long. CDR1 is SGHTA and CDR2 is FQGTGA in the germline V gene. V was pared by 4 bases and J by 5 bases, with 11 bases between. In DNA form, the CDR3 reads TGTGCCAGCAGCTCGGGGCCGGAGGAGACCCAGTACTTC. This translates into CASSSGPEETQYF.

The chain links TRBV30 to TRBJ2-7; 7 positions agree with TRBD1. Germline CDR1 is GTSNPN and CDR2 is SVGIG (reference sequence). The CDR3 is 12 residues long. The junction had 1 base not matched to a gene; V was cut back by 5 bases and J by 0 bases. CDR3 sequence (DNA): TGTGCCTGGGGGGACAGCTCCTACGAGCAGTACTTC. Residues: CAWGDSSYEQYF.

V gene TRBV6-5 combines with J gene TRBJ1-6, with D uncertain. CDR1 MNHEY and CDR2 SVGAGI come from the germline V gene. Trimming removed 6 bases from V and 7 bases from J, with 13 bases in between. The CDR3 length is 14 residues. This chain's CDR3 is CASSLTGNNSPLHF. CDR3 bases: TGTGCCAGCAGCCTCACGGGAAACAATTCACCCCTCCACTTT.

The V gene is TRBV9, the J gene TRBJ2-1; D is unclear. Trimming removed 4 bases from V and 0 bases from J, with 11 bases in between. Germline V gene data show CDR1 as SGDLS and CDR2 as YYNGEE. The CDR3 spans 15 residues. The CDR3 spells CASSQGRSSYNEQFF. CDR3 nucleotide sequence: TGTGCCAGCAGCCAAGGACGGAGCTCCTACAATGAGCAGTTCTTC. Drawing the rest from reference TRBV9 and TRBJ2-1, the complete variable domain is DSGVTQTPKHLITATGQRVTLRCSPRSGDLSVYWYQQSLDQGLQFLIQYYNGEERAKGNILERFSAQQFPDLHSELNLSSLELGDSALYFCASSQGRSSYNEQFFGPGTRLTVL.

This chain's CDR3 is CASNYRAGDDTQYF. In DNA form, the CDR3 reads TGTGCCAGTAACTATCGGGCGGGAGACGATACGCAGTATTTT. The chain recombines TRBV28 with TRBJ2-3, with 7 bases lining up with TRBD2. The CDR3 extends over 14 amino acids. The V segment lost 9 bases and the J segment 6 bases; nucleotides outside the gene matches: 12. CDR1 is MDHEN and CDR2 is SYDVKM in the germline V gene.

This chain connects TRBV20-1 to TRBJ2-3; no clear D. V shed 2 bases and J shed 4 bases, with 4 bases lying between them. Germline V gives CDR1 DFQATT, CDR2 SNEGSKA (reference sequence). This CDR3 contains 11 residues. CDR3 sequence: CSARPADTQYF. The CDR3 DNA is TGCAGTGCTAGACCCGCAGATACGCAGTATTTT.

This chain joins TRBV5-4 and TRBJ2-5; TRBD2 matches 11 bases. Germline CDR1 reads SGHNT; CDR2 reads YYREEE (reference sequence). The CDR3 spans 15 residues. The J segment lost 5 bases and the V segment lost 4 bases, leaving 7 bases of the junction unmatched. CDR3 residues: CASSPLAGGPETQYF. For the CDR3, the DNA is TGTGCCAGCAGCCCTTTAGCGGGAGGGCCTGAGACCCAGTACTTC. Looking up the rest from reference TRBV5-4 and TRBJ2-5 gives the full variable domain: ETGVTQSPTHLIKTRGQQVTLRCSSQSGHNTVSWYQQALGQGPQFIFQYYREEENGRGNFPPRFSGLQFPNYSSELNVNALELDDSALYLCASSPLAGGPETQYFGPGTRLLVL.

V and J are TRBV19 and TRBJ2-4; TRBD2 matches 13 bases. The CDR3 is 19 residues long. The V gene's germline CDR1 is LNHDA and CDR2 SQIVND (reference sequence). J was trimmed by 2 bases and V by 3 bases; bases with no gene match: 10. The CDR3 region is CASSIRRPLAGGSKNIQYF. The CDR3 nucleotides read TGTGCCAGTAGTATCAGACGGCCACTAGCGGGAGGGTCCAAAAACATTCAGTACTTC.

This clone was seen just once. V is TRBV28 and J is TRBJ2-7; tentative D call: TRBD2 (7 bases). CDR3 size: 13 residues. CDR1 is MDHEN, CDR2 SYDVKM, per germline. V lost 10 bases and J lost 4, with 17 bases in between. The CDR3 protein is CAIQGRERYEQYF. As DNA, the CDR3 is TGTGCCATCCAGGGGAGGGAGAGGTACGAGCAGTACTTC.

This chain uses TRBV28 with TRBJ1-6; D unresolved. V was pared by 1 base and J by 7 bases, with 17 bases between. There are 17 residues in the CDR3. Germline CDR1 and CDR2: MDHEN and SYDVKM. As DNA, the CDR3 is TGTGCCAGCAGTTTATTAAGGGCCAGGATAAGAAATTCACCCCTCCACTTT. Amino acid sequence: CASSLLRARIRNSPLHF.

The chain employs TRBV6-5 and TRBJ2-7; no definite D call. The V gene's germline CDR1 is MNHEY and CDR2 SVGAGI. V was trimmed by 5 bases and J by 3 bases, leaving 14 bases between them. The CDR3 is 14 residues long. The CDR3 here is CASSITLSLYEQYF. In nucleotides, the CDR3 is TGTGCCAGCAGTATTACGCTTAGCCTCTACGAGCAGTACTTC.

This chain uses TRBV2 with TRBJ2-5, with 15 nucleotides matching TRBD2. Germline loops: CDR1 SNHLY, CDR2 FYNNEI. The CDR3 contains 18 residues. Trimming removed 0 bases from V and 5 bases from J; junction bases left unmatched: 7. CDR3 coding DNA: TGTGCCAGCAGTGAAGCGACTGGGGGACTAGCGGGAGGTGAGACCCAGTACTTC. Its translation: CASSEATGGLAGGETQYF.

The V and J genes are TRBV27 and TRBJ2-7; D not resolved. The germline V gene encodes CDR1 MNHEY and CDR2 SMNVEV (reference sequence). CDR3 length equals 14 residues. Trimming removed 7 bases at V and 0 bases at J, with 13 bases between. The CDR3: CASKLDLSSYEQYF. The CDR3 DNA sequence: TGTGCCAGCAAACTTGACCTATCCTCCTACGAGCAGTACTTC.